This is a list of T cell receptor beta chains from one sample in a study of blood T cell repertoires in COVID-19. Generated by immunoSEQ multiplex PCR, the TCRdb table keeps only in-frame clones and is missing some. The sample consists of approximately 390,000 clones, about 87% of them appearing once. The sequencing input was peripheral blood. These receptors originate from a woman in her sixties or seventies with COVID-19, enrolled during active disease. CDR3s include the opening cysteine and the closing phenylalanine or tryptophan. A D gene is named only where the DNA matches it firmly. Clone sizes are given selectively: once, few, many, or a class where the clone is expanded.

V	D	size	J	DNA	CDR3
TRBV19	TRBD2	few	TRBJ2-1	TGTGCCAGTAAGGAGCGGGAGCGGGAGCAGTTCTTC	CASKEREREQFF
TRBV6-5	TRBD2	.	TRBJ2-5	TGTGCCAGCAGTTACGGGGCGGGGGGATATGAGACCCAGTACTTC	CASSYGAGGYETQYF
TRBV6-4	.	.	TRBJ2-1	TGTGCCAGGGACTTCCGGGACAATGAGCAGTTCTTC	CARDFRDNEQFF
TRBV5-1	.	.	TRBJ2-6	TGCGCCAGCAGCCAACTGACAGGGAGGTTGAGCTCTGGGGCCAACGTCCTGACTTTC	CASSQLTGRLSSGANVLTF
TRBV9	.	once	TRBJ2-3	TGTGCCAGCAGCCCTTTAGGGGGGGCCTGGGATACGCAGTATTTT	CASSPLGGAWDTQYF
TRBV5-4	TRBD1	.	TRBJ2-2	TGTGCCAGCAGCATACAGGGACAGGTCGGGGAGCTGTTTTTT	CASSIQGQVGELFF
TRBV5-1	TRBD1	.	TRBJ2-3	TGCGCCAGCAGATATCTACAGGGGTTCACAGATACGCAGTATTTT	CASRYLQGFTDTQYF
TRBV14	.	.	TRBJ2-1	TGTGCCAGCAGCCAAACTCTCCTTGGTGAGCAGTTCTTC	CASSQTLLGEQFF
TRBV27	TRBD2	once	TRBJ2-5	TGTGCCAGCAGTTTAGCGGGGGGGCCCTGGGAGACCCAGTACTTC	CASSLAGGPWETQYF
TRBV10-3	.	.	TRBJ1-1	TGTGCCATTACGGCTACTAATATGAACACTGAAGCTTTCTTT	CAITATNMNTEAFF
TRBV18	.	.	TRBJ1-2	TGTGCCAGTCTCGGCGGGGGCGTTTATGGCTACACCTTC	CASLGGGVYGYTF
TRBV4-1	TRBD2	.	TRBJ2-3	TGCGCCAGCAGCCAAGGACGACTAGCGGGGACCCCAGATACGCAGTATTTT	CASSQGRLAGTPDTQYF